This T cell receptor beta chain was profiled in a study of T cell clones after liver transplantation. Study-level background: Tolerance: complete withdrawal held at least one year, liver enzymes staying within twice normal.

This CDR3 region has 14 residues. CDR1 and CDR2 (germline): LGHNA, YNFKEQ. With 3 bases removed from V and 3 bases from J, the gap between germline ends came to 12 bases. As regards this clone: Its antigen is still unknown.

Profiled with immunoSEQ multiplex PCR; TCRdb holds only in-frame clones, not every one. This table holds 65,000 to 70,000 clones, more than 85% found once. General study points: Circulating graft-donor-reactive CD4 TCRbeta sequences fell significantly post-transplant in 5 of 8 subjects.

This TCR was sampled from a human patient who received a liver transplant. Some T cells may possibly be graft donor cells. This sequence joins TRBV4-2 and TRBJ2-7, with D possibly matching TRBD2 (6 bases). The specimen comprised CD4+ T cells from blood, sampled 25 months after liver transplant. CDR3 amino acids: CASSQGGVHYEQYF. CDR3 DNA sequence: TGTGCCAGCAGCCAGGGAGGCGTTCACTACGAGCAGTACTTC.